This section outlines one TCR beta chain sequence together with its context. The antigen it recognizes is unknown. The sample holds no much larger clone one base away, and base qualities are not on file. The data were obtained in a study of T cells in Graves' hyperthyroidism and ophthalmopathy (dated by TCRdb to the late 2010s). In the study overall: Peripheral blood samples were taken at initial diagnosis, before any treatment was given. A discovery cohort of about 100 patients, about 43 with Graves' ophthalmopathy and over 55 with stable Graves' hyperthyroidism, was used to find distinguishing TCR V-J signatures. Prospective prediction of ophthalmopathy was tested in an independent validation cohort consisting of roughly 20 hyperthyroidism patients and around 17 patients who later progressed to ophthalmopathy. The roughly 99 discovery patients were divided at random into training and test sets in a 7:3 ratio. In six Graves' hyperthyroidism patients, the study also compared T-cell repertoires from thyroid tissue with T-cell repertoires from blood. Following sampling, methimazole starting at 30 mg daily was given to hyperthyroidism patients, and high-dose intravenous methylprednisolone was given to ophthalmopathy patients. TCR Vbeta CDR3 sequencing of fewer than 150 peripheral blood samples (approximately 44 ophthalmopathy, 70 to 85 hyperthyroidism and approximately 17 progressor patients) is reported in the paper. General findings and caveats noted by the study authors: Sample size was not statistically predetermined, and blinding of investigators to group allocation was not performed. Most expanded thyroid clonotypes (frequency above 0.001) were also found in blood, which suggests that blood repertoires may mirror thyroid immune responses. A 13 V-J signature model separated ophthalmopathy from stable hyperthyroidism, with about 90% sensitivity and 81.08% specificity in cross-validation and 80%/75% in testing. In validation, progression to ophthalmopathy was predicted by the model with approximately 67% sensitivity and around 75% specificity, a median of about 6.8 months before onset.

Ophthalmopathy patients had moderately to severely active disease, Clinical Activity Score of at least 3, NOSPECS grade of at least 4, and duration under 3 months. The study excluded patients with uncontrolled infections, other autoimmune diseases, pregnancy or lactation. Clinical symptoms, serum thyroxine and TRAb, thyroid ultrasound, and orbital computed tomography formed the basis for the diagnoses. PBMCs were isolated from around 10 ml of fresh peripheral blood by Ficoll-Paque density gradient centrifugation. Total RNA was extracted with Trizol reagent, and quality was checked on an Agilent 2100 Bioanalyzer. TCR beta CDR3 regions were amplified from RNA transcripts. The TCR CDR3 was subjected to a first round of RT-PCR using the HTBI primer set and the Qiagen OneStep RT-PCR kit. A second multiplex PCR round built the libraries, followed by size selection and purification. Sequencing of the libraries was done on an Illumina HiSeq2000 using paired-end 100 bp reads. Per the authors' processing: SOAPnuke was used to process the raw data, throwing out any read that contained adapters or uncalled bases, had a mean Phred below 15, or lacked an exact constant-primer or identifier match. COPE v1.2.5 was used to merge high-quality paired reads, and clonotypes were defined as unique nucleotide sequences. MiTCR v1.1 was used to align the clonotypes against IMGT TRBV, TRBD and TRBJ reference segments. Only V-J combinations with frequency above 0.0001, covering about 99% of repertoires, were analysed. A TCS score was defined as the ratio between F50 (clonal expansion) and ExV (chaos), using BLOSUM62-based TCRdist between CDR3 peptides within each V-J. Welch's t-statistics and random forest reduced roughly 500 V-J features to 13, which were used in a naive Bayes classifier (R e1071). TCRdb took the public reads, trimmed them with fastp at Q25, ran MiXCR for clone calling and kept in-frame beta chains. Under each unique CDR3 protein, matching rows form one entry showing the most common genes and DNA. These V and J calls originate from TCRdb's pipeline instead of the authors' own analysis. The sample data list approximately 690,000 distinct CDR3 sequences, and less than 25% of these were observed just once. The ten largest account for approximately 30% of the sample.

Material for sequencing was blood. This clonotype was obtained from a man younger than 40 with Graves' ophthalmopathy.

The CDR3 protein is CASSLERPGNEQFF. The DNA reads TGTGCCAGCAGTTTAGAACGTCCGGGAAATGAGCAGTTCTTC. The rearranged chain carries TRBV27 and TRBJ2-1, and the D gene may be TRBD2, 5 bases matching. Trimming takes 2 bases from V and 7 bases from J, and the germline ends sit 12 bases apart. The CDR3 runs 14 amino acids, cysteine and phenylalanine included. Of all the DNA, just the CDR3 is kept, 42 bases in frame from base 1. The CDR1 and CDR2 encoded by the germline V gene (reference sequence) are MNHEY and SMNVEV.